This TCR beta chain appears in the sequencing data of a study of blood T cell repertoires in COVID-19 (dated by TCRdb to between 2020 and 2021). For the study in its entirety: Samples covering the acute and convalescent phases of COVID-19 were provided by collaborators in the United States, Italy and Spain. A freely available public database, intended as a resource for researchers studying the immune response to SARS-CoV-2, is where the repertoires were released. The dataset comprised deeply sampled blood TCRbeta repertoires from subjects exposed to, actively infected with, or recovered from COVID-19. The sample metadata nearly always contained a de-identified subject ID, COVID-19 status, age in years and sex. Samples were obtained from the ongoing ImmuneRACE study (first 160 participants) and from 1,000 to 1,500 subjects provided by 6 global collaborators. Where HLA class I and class II types were available, the types were taken from metadata supplied by the sample provider, not from assay-based typing. The material from the prospective study consisted of cDNA or gDNA derived from T cells, B-cell-depleted T cells, or PBMCs.

Each collaborating institution followed its own protocols to collect whole blood in K2EDTA tubes. For TCRbeta analysis, collaborator samples were shipped as frozen whole blood, as isolated PBMCs, or as DNA extracted from either sample type. Beyond this particular receptor, the publication reports: The amount of clinical and demographic metadata varied by source and participant and was provided uncurated.

V lost 2 bases and J lost 3 bases; the stretch between them is 9 bases long. From the germline V gene, CDR1 is SGHRS and CDR2 is YFSETQ. The CDR3 runs 14 amino acids, cysteine and phenylalanine included. Of all the DNA, just the CDR3 is kept, 42 bases in frame from base 1. This clone occurred a few times. No antigen is known for it. Nothing much larger sits one base from this clone, and base qualities are not available. The immunoSEQ Assay, a bias-controlled multiplex PCR, was used to amplify TCRbeta CDR3 regions from genomic DNA. Per the original workflow: The number of nucleated cells in each sample was estimated by amplification of reference gene primers within the assay. Sequence reads were collapsed and filtered to measure the absolute abundance of every unique TCRbeta CDR3 rearrangement. For each sample, productive Simpson clonality was calculated as the square root of Simpson's diversity index over productive rearrangements. The table was pulled from immuneACCESS by TCRdb, which kept in-frame rearrangements only. Such tables lose some clones; where checked, under half of the loss comes from unresolved V genes, and the rest has no known cause. V, J and clone size derive from that table, while D and trimming were established from the DNA sequence. In all, the sample holds tens of thousands of clones, and 75% to 85% of those were seen once. Less than 20% of the sample is held by the ten biggest clonotypes.

The sequenced sample was peripheral blood. This TCR came from a woman older than 75 with acute or convalescent COVID-19. The rearranged chain carries TRBV5-1 and TRBJ2-1; TRBD1 is a possible D gene, resting on 6 matching bases. The DNA sequence reads TGCGCCAGCAGCTTTACAGGGTTCTACAATGAGCAGTTCTTC. The resulting protein is CASSFTGFYNEQFF.